The clone carrying this T cell receptor (beta chain) occurred once. These data are taken from a study of Tregs in tolerant kidney transplant recipients. Germline V gene lookup returns CDR1 LNHNV and CDR2 YYDKDF (reference sequence). This CDR3 is 16 amino acids long. The V and J ends lost 1 base and 0 bases respectively, with 11 bases between them. Measured with immunoSEQ multiplex PCR; TCRdb has only the in-frame clones, and not every one. This sample yields around 77,000 clones, of which nearly 98% are seen a single time; about 0.5% belongs to the top ten. Thawed PBMCs were FACS-sorted into unstimulated CD4+CD25+CD127- regulatory T cells, CD4+CD25- non-regulatory cells, CD4 and CD8 cells.

The origin of this receptor is a human donor who received a combined kidney and bone marrow transplant. V usage is TRBV15 and J usage is TRBJ2-3; D is ambiguous. The specimen was CD4+ T cells from blood, collected before the transplant. CDR3 nucleotides: TGTGCCACCAGCAGAGTTATTGTCCTAAGCACAGATACGCAGTATTTT. This encodes CATSRVIVLSTDTQYF.